The rows below give T cell receptor beta chains drawn from one sample of a study of T cells expressing NK-cell markers. TCRdb reprocessed the 5' RACE reads and reports one entry per CDR3 protein, with no DNA. This repertoire includes a few hundred thousand distinct CDR3 sequences. The sample taken for sequencing was blood T cells: a sorted CD56 or NKG2C T cell subset, CD4+ or CD8+ T cells, or bulk PBMC T cells (not recorded which). Receptors were obtained from a man aged 18-69 years in good health. The CDR3 runs from the conserved cysteine through the conserved F or W.

J gene	V gene	CDR3 protein
TRBJ2-2	TRBV11-2	CASRLLRGGSTGELFF
TRBJ2-3	TRBV5-1	CASSLADGTIGPDTQYF
TRBJ2-7	TRBV20-1	CSARPGGKSYEQYF
TRBJ1-4	TRBV10-3	CAIRHGGFEKLFF
TRBJ1-2	TRBV12-3/TRBV12-4	CASSLNRGGYGYTF
TRBJ1-5	TRBV19	CASSVTGGDQPQHF
TRBJ2-1	TRBV7-2	CASSSPGNAEQFF
TRBJ2-2	TRBV28	CASSFQGGPPGELFF
TRBJ2-7	TRBV5-1	CASSTPVSPPYF
TRBJ1-2	TRBV3-1	CASSQNKADRVQANYGYTF
TRBJ1-6	TRBV12-3/TRBV12-4	CASSLRDRASPLHF
TRBJ1-1	TRBV5-1	CASSLGRGSNEAFF
TRBJ1-6	TRBV5-1	CASSLGPDDNSPLHF
TRBJ2-1	TRBV7-2	CASSLNFLYEQFF
TRBJ2-2	TRBV7-9	CASSQLPGQATGELFF
TRBJ1-2	TRBV5-1	CASSLNGIDGYTF
TRBJ2-3	TRBV2	CASQGKGGSQYF
TRBJ1-2	TRBV5-5	CASSPPPGQWDLNYGYTF
TRBJ2-2	TRBV20-1	CSAPPLHGTSGGRNTGELFF
TRBJ2-3	TRBV5-5	CASSSMTSGGYTDTQYF
TRBJ2-1	TRBV7-6	CASSFNSVANNEQFF
TRBJ2-7	TRBV20-1	CSASDLLARDSLEQYF
TRBJ1-2	TRBV6-2/TRBV6-3	CASSPYPRQAGGYTF
TRBJ2-1	TRBV18	CASSRSELAGVNEQFF
TRBJ1-6	TRBV9	CASSVATGLNNSPLHF
TRBJ1-1	TRBV5-6	CASSLGGNEAFF
TRBJ2-1	TRBV14	CASSHPVAGSYNEQFF
TRBJ1-3	TRBV5-1	CASSWEGAGTGNTIYF
TRBJ2-7	TRBV28	CASSGSLGGGQAYEQYF
TRBJ2-3	TRBV2	CATLGLGPRDTQYF
TRBJ1-1	TRBV28	CASSPRTVTNTEAFF
TRBJ2-7	TRBV7-4	CASRGLAGGPSYEQYF
TRBJ2-3	TRBV3-1	CASSRQTALNTDTQYF
TRBJ2-3	TRBV27	CASSRPLLGGARDTQYF
TRBJ1-5	TRBV6-1	CASSRSGNQPQHF
TRBJ2-7	TRBV11-2	CASSLMGSGEYEQYF
TRBJ2-7	TRBV20-1	CSASQGYEQYF
TRBJ2-1	TRBV14	CASSQVRGPYNEQFF
TRBJ1-2	TRBV20-1	CSVGTPYGYTF
TRBJ2-7	TRBV3-1	CASSPRTGVFYEQYF
TRBJ1-2	TRBV20-1	CSAGTYNYGYTF